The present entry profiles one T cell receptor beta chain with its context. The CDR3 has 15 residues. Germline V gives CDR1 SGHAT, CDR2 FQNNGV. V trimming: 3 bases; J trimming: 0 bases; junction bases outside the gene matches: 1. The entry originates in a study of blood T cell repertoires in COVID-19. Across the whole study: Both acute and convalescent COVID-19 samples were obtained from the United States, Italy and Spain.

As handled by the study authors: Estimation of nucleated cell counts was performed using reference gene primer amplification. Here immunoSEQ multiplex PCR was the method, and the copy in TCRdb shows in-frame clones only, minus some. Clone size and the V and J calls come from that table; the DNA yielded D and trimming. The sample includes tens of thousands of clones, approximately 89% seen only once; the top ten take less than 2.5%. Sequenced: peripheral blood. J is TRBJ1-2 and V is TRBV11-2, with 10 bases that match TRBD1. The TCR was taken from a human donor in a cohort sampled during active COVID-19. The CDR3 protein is CASSLDRGSNYGYTF. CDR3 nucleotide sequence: TGTGCCAGCAGCTTGGACAGGGGGTCTAACTATGGCTACACCTTC.